This T cell receptor beta chain came from a study of blood T cell repertoires in COVID-19. Study-wide background: The origin of the acute and convalescent COVID-19 samples was the United States, Italy and Spain.

Original data processing: Estimated nucleated cell counts came from reference gene primer amplification. Sequencing used immunoSEQ multiplex PCR; TCRdb keeps in-frame clones, though not all of them. The V and J calls and clone size are taken from that table; D and trimming were inferred from the DNA. The repertoire holds 120,000 or so clones, with about 86% as singletons. This TCR came from a woman between 45 and 60 years old with acute or convalescent COVID-19. Material for sequencing was peripheral blood.

The CDR3: CASSFDSLNTEAFF. In nucleotides, the CDR3 is TGTGCCAGCAGTTTCGACAGCTTGAACACTGAAGCTTTCTTT. J is TRBJ1-1 and V is TRBV27; weak D call: TRBD1 (5 bases). The V end was cut by 3 bases, the J end by 0 bases, with 8 bases between. Germline CDR1 and CDR2: MNHEY and SMNVEV (reference sequence). The CDR3 loop spans 14 amino acids.